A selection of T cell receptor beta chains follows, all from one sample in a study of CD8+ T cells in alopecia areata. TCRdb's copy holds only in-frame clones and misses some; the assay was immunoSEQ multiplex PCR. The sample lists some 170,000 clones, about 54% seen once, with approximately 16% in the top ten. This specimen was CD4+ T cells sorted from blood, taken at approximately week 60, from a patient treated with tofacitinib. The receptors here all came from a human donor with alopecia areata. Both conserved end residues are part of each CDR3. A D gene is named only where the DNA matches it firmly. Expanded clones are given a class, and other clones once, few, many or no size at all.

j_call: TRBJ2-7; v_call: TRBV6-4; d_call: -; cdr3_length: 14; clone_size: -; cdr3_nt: TGTGCCAGCAGTGACCTGGCGATAACCGGGTCCCAGTACTTC; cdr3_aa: CASSDLAITGSQYF
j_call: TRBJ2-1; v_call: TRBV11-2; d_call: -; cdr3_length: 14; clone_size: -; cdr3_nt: TGTGCCAGCAGAGGGACCACTACATACAATGAGCAGTTCTTC; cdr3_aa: CASRGTTTYNEQFF
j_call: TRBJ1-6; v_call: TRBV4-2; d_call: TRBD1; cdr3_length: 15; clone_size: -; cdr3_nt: TGTGCCAGCAGCCAGACCGGGACAGGGAATTCACCCCTCCACTTT; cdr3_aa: CASSQTGTGNSPLHF
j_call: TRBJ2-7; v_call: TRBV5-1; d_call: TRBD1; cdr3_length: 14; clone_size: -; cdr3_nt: TGCGCCAGCAGGCGTTCGGGACAGTCAAACGAGCAGTACTTC; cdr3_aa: CASRRSGQSNEQYF
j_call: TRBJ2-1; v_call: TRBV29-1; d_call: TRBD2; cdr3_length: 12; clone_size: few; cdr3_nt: TGCAGCGTGGGGGAGGGATGGAATGAGCAGTTCTTC; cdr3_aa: CSVGEGWNEQFF
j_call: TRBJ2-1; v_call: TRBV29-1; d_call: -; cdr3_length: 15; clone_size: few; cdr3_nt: TGCAGCGTTGAAGATCGTTACCAGGGTGCGGATGAGCAGTTCTTC; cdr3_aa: CSVEDRYQGADEQFF
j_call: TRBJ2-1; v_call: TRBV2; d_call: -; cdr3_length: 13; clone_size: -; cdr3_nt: TGTGCCAGCAGTCCACAGGGATTTAATGAGCAGTTCTTC; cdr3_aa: CASSPQGFNEQFF
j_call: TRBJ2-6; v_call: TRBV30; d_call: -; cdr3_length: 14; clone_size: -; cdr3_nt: TGTGCCTGGAGTTTCGGGTCTGGGGCCAACGTCCTGACTTTC; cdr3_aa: CAWSFGSGANVLTF
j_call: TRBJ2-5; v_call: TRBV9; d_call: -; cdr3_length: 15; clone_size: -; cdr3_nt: TGTGCCAGCAGCGTAAGAGGGGGCGCGGGGGAGACCCAGTACTTC; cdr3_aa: CASSVRGGAGETQYF
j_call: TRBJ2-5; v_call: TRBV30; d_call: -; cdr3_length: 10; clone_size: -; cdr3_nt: TGTGCCTGCGCTCGGGAGACCCAGTACTTC; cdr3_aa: CACARETQYF
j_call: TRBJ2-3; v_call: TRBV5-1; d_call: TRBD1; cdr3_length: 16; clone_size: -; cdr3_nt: TGCGCCAGCAGCCCCCGACAGGGGGTCGGGACAGATACGCAGTATTTT; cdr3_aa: CASSPRQGVGTDTQYF
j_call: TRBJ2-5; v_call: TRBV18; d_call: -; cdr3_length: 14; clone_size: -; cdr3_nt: TGTGCCAGCAACGGATTGAGACGAGAAGAGACCCAGTACTTC; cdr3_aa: CASNGLRREETQYF
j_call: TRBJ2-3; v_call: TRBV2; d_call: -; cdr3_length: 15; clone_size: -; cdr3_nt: TGTGCCAGCAGCCCCGGGGGAGCTAGCACAGATACGCAGTATTTT; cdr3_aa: CASSPGGASTDTQYF
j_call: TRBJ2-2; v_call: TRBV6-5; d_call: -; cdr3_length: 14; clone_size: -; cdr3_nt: TGTGCCAGCCAGAAGACAGGGAACACCGGGGAGCTGTTTTTT; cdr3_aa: CASQKTGNTGELFF
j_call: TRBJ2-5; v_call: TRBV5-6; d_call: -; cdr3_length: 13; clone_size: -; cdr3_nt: TGTGCCAGCAGCCGCCCGGAAGGTGCGACCCAGTACTTC; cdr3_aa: CASSRPEGATQYF
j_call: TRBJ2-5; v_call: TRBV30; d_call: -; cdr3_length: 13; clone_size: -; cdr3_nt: TGTGCCTGGAGTGCCGGCCTCGGGGAGACCCAGTACTTC; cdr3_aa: CAWSAGLGETQYF
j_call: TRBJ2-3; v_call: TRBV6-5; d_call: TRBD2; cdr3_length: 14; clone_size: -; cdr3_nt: TGTGCCAGCAGCCGTAGCGGGGGGGCAGATACGCAGTATTTT; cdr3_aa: CASSRSGGADTQYF
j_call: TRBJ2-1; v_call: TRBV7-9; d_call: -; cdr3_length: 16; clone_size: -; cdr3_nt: TGTGCCAGCAGCTTTCCGCGGTCAGCGACGAGAAATGAGCAGTTCTTC; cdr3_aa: CASSFPRSATRNEQFF
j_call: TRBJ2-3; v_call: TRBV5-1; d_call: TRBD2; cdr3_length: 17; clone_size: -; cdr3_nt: TGCGCCAGCAGCTTGGCCCCGAGCGGGGGGGACTTTTATACGCAGTATTTT; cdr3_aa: CASSLAPSGGDFYTQYF
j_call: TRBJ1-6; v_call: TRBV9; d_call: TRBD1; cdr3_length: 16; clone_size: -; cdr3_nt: TGTGCCAGCAGCACTCCCAATGGGGACAGTAATTCACCCCTCCACTTT; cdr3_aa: CASSTPNGDSNSPLHF
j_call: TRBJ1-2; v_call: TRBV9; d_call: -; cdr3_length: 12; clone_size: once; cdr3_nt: TGTGCCAGCAGCGCATCGGGACGGCTGCATACCTTC; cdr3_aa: CASSASGRLHTF
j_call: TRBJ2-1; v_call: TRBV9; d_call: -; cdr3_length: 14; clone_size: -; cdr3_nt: TGTGCCAGCAGCGTAGCTCCGGGTAACAATGAGCAGTTCTTC; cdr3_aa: CASSVAPGNNEQFF